This passage covers 9 T cell receptor beta chains from one sample sequenced in a study of blood T cell repertoires in COVID-19. TCRdb's table, derived via immunoSEQ multiplex PCR, lists solely in-frame clones and lacks some. This table holds over 150,000 clones, roughly 80% found once. The sample comprised peripheral blood. These receptors were taken from an older woman with COVID-19, enrolled during active disease.

This chain uses TRBV18 with TRBJ2-1; 8 nucleotides agree with TRBD2. The ends lost 8 bases at V and 6 bases at J; junction bases unmatched: 15. The CDR3 runs to 16 residues. Per germline, CDR1 KGHSH and CDR2 LQKENI. DNA for the CDR3: TGTGCCAGCGCCACCGGGGGGGGGTTTCCTATCAATGAGCAGTTCTTC. It encodes CASATGGGFPINEQFF.

This sequence joins TRBV9 and TRBJ2-7; the D is unclear. V lost 5 bases, J lost 7 bases, and 16 bases lay in between. This CDR3 has 13 residues. Germline V gene sequence: CDR1 SGDLS, CDR2 YYNGEE. In nucleotides, the CDR3 is TGTGCCAGCAGTGAAGACTTACTCGGAGAGCAGTACTTC. Protein: CASSEDLLGEQYF.

The chain employs TRBV6-5 and TRBJ2-1; D gene ambiguous. This CDR3 is 10 amino acids long. Trimming stripped 7 bases from V and 7 bases from J, with 5 bases between. The germline gives CDR1 MNHEY, CDR2 SVGAGI. This chain's CDR3 is CASTSNEQFF. The CDR3, as DNA: TGTGCCAGCACCTCGAATGAGCAGTTCTTC.

The J gene is TRBJ1-5, the V gene TRBV18; possible D gene TRBD1, 6 bases. CDR1 and CDR2 from the germline V gene are KGHSH and LQKENI. Deletions cut 6 bases from V and 0 bases from J, with 15 bases between. This CDR3 contains 16 residues. CDR3: CASSQGQLYSNQPQHF. CDR3 sequence (DNA): TGTGCCAGCTCCCAAGGACAGCTTTATAGCAATCAGCCCCAGCATTTT.

The V and J genes are TRBV19 and TRBJ2-5, with 9 positions matching TRBD2. The germline CDR1 and CDR2 sequences are LNHDA and SQIVND (reference sequence). This CDR3 is 16 amino acids long. After removal of 6 bases from V and 2 bases from J, the junction contained 10 bases not matched to a gene. For the CDR3, the DNA is TGTGCCAGTAGCGTTGAGACAGCGGGGGGACAAGAGACCCAGTACTTC. As protein: CASSVETAGGQETQYF. The full variable domain, with the rest looked up from reference TRBV19 and TRBJ2-5, is DGGITQSPKYLFRKEGQNVTLSCEQNLNHDAMYWYRQDPGQGLRLIYYSQIVNDFQKGDIAEGYSVSREKKESFPLTVTSAQKNPTAFYLCASSVETAGGQETQYFGPGTRLLVL.

J is TRBJ2-2 and V is TRBV5-1, with 11 bases aligning to TRBD2. The V and J ends lost 5 bases and 6 bases, in that order; junction bases with no gene match: 9. Germline V gene lookup returns CDR1 SGHRS and CDR2 YFSETQ. CDR3 size: 16 residues. This CDR3 is CASRLTSGGNSGELFF. CDR3 DNA: TGCGCCAGCAGATTAACTAGCGGGGGAAATTCCGGGGAGCTGTTTTTT.

The gene calls are TRBV29-1 and TRBJ2-7; TRBD1 matches at 7 bases. The CDR3 spans 11 residues. Germline CDR1 SQVTM, CDR2 ANQGSEA. V gave up 7 bases and J gave up 1 base; unmatched junction bases: 1. The CDR3 here is CSAGQSYEQYV. The DNA for the CDR3 is TGCAGCGCGGGACAGTCCTACGAGCAGTACGTC.

This rearrangement joins TRBV6-2 or TRBV6-3 to TRBJ1-1; TRBD1 might be the D (5 bases). The CDR3 totals 14 residues. The V gene lost 5 bases and the J gene lost 5 bases, with 15 bases spanning the gap. CDR1 MNHEY and CDR2 SVGEGT come from the germline V gene. The CDR3, as DNA: TGTGCCAGCAGTAGCGCCCAGGGTTGGACTGAAGCTTTCTTT. Its translation: CASSSAQGWTEAFF.

This clone has only one observation. The genes are TRBV2 and TRBJ2-7; a possible D gene is TRBD1 (5 bases). The CDR3 spans 14 residues. V dropped 7 bases and J dropped 3 bases, with 16 bases sitting between them. The germline V gene has CDR1 SNHLY and CDR2 FYNNEI. The CDR3 DNA sequence: TGTGCCAGCAACAAGGACACTTCGTTCTACGAGCAGTACGTC. Protein: CASNKDTSFYEQYV.